This T cell receptor (beta chain) was sequenced for a study of CXCR3-negative and CXCR3-positive naive CD8 T cells. The study's findings and limits: Naive cells that were CXCR3-positive had more hydrophobic TRB CDR3s (compared with CXCR3-negative naive cells). CXCR3 expression dropped partially after cryopreservation, and most assays relied on fresh PBMCs.

The CDR3 totals 17 residues. Germline CDR1 reads SQVTM; CDR2 reads ANQGSEA. In preparing the TRB cDNA libraries, 5' RACE with UMI labels was used. TCRdb derives one entry per CDR3 protein from the 5' RACE reads, leaving out DNA. Its table records just under 65,000 distinct CDR3 sequences. As regards this clonotype: Its antigen is undetermined.

The sequenced sample was naive CXCR3+ CD8+ T cells from blood. As for subset: CD45RO-CCR7+CD27+CD95- naive CD8+ T cells expressing CXCR3 (TNR3+). The clonotype was recovered from a human donor in good health. Some clones in this sample may be carry-over from other donors' samples. The rearrangement uses TRBV29-1 and TRBJ2-1; TCRdb outputs TRBD2, but without DNA this stays unchecked. CDR3 protein: CSVDGTSGRATYNEQFF.